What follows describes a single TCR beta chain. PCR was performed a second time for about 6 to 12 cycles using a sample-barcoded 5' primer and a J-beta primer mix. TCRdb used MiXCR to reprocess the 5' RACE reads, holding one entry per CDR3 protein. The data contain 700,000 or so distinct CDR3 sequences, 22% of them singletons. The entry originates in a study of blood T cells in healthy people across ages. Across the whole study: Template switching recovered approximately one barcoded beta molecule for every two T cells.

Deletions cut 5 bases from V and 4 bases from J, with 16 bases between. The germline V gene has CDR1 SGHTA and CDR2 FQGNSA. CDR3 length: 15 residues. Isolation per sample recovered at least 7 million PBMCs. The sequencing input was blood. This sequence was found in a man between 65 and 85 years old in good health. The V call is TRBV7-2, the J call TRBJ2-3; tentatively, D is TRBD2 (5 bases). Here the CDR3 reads CASSPGNQLADTQYF. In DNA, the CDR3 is TGTGCCAGCAGCCCCGGGAACCAACTGGCAGATACGCAGTATTTT.